This entry features one TCR beta chain sequence. No antigen is known for it. The CDR3 is 15 amino acids. The data were taken from a study of T cell responses to AZD1222 COVID-19 vaccine. Libraries were prepared by immunoSEQ multiplex PCR; TCRdb keeps only in-frame clonotypes and omits some of them. The sample comprises about 170,000 clones, approximately 92% of which are singletons, and roughly 6.9% rests with the top ten. Broader study findings: Spike-wide vaccine-associated CD4 TCRs dominated at 160-218 and 743-854.

The chain links TRBV12-2 to TRBJ2-2; the D segment call TRBD1 is taken from the table without a DNA check. TRBV12-2 is a listed pseudogene. The TCR originated in an adult in good health. The source was peripheral blood, collected on day 0 of AZD1222 vaccination. CDR3 sequence (DNA): TGTGCAAGTCGCAGACGGACAGGGGTGTCCGGGGAGCTGTTTTTT. The encoded protein is CASRRRTGVSGELFF.